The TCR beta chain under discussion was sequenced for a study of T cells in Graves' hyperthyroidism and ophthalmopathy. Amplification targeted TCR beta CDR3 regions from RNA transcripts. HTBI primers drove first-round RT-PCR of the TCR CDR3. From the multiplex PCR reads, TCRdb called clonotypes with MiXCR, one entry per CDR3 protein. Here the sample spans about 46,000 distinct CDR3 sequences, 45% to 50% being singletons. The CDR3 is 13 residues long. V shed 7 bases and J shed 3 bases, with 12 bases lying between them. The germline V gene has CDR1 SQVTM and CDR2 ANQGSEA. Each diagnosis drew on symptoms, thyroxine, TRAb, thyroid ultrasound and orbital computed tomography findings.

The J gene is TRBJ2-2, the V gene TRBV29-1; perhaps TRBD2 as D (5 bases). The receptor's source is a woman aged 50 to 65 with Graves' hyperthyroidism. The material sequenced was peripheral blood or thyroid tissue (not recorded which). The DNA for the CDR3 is TGCAGCGCTGATCGCGGGTACACCGGGGAGCTGTTTTTT. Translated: CSADRGYTGELFF.